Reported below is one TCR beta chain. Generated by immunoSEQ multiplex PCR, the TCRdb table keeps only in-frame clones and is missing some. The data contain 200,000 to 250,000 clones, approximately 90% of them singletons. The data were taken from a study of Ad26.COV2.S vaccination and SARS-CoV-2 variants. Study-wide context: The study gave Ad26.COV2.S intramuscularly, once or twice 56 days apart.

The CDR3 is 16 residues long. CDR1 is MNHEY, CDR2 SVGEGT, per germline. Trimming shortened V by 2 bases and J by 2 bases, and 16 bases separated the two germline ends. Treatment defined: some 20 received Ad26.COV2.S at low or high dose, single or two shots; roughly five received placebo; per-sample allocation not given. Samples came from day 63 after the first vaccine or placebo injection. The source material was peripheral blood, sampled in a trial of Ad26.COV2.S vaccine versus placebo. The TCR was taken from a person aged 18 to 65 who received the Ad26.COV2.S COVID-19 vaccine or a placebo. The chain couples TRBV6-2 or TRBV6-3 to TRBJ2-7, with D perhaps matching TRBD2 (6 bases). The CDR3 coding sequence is TGTGCCAGCAGTTACCCGGGGACTGCGGCGGCCTACGAGCAGTACTTC. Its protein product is CASSYPGTAAAYEQYF.